This T cell receptor beta chain was sequenced in a study of T cell repertoires in cytomegalovirus infection. Findings and caveats of the study: The ex vivo response was dominated by HLA-C-restricted CMV-specific TCR beta clonotypes.

Germline V gene sequence: CDR1 MNHEY, CDR2 SMNVEV (reference sequence). With V trimmed by 8 bases and J by 1 base, 5 bases remained unmatched. The CDR3 contains 14 residues. In this sample, this clonotype turned up a few times. What it recognizes is unknown. TCRdb reanalysed the reads using MiXCR and keeps one entry per CDR3 protein. Among about 180,000 distinct CDR3 sequences listed, roughly 17% were seen once. The sample was CD8+ T cells from PBMCs. The chain combines TRBV27 with TRBJ1-5; 7 positions agree with TRBD1. This sequence originates from a human donor in good health (CMV status not recorded). Some clones in this sample may be carry-over from other donors' samples. Here the CDR3 reads CASRSGGSNQPQHF. CDR3 bases: TGTGCCAGCCGTTCAGGGGGAAGCAATCAGCCCCAGCATTTT.